This T cell receptor beta chain comes out of a study of PD-1 blockade in classical Hodgkin lymphoma. Overall study results and limits: Initiation of nivolumab under 1 year after ASCT led to exclusion of patients. With CD4+ cells, TCR diversity rose significantly by C4D1, but not with CD8+ cells. Complete responders matched newly diagnosed patients in baseline diversity. Repertoire differences lack defined causes, possibly disease activity or prior therapy.

Relapse after autologous stem cell transplantation occurred in every patient, and brentuximab vedotin exposure varied. CDR1 is SNHLY, CDR2 FYNNEI, per germline. V was clipped by 4 bases and J by 4 bases; unmatched bases: 6. CDR3 length: 15 amino acids. Some clones are missing from TCRdb's copy, which holds only in-frame ones; the method was immunoSEQ multiplex PCR. This sample yields about 97,000 clones, of which around 80% are seen a single time; more than 10% belongs to the top ten. As concerns this clone: The antigen remains undetermined.

Sequenced material: peripheral blood mononuclear cells (PBMCs), taken at baseline. V usage is TRBV2 and J usage is TRBJ2-2, with 7 bases lining up with TRBD1. The clonotype comes from a human donor with classical Hodgkin lymphoma. Written as DNA, the CDR3 is TGTGCCAGCAGTGGGGCAGGGGGAGTCACCGGGGAGCTGTTTTTT. Amino acids: CASSGAGGVTGELFF.